The 20 T cell receptor beta chains listed next were all sequenced from one sample in a study of long-term antiretroviral therapy in people with HIV. At the survey level, the v3.0 immunoSEQ assay was run. TCRdb's table, derived via immunoSEQ multiplex PCR, lists solely in-frame clones and lacks some. This table has about 25,000 clones, roughly 80% appearing once. Specimen: unsorted PBMCs, collected 2.9 years after starting antiretroviral therapy. The receptors here all came from a man aged 50 to 60 with HIV.

The CDR3 sequence: CASSLGRGEETQYF. The CDR3 bases are TGCGCCAGCAGCTTGGGGCGGGGCGAAGAGACCCAGTACTTC. The chain links TRBV5-1 to TRBJ2-5, with TRBD2 as a possible D gene (6 bases). V gave up 0 bases and J gave up 3 bases, with 9 bases separating them. Germline lookup yields CDR1 SGHRS and CDR2 YFSETQ. The CDR3 loop spans 14 amino acids.

V usage is TRBV7-9 and J usage is TRBJ2-5; D uncertain. Per the germline V gene, CDR1 is SEHNR and CDR2 is FQNEAQ (reference sequence). The CDR3 is made up of 15 amino acids. V lost 3 bases, J lost 7 bases, and 18 bases lay in between. Written as DNA, the CDR3 is TGTGCCAGCAGCTTGTGGGGATGGGGAAGTGGGACCCAGTACTTC. Its translation: CASSLWGWGSGTQYF.

The V call is TRBV27, the J call TRBJ2-1, with a weak D call TRBD2 (5 bases). The germline V gene has CDR1 MNHEY and CDR2 SMNVEV (reference sequence). The V gene lost 4 bases and the J gene lost 10 bases, with 17 bases spanning the gap. The CDR3 has 14 residues. Written as DNA, the CDR3 is TGTGCCAGCAGTTCGCTTCTAAGCGGTGACGAGCAGTTCTTC. It specifies CASSSLLSGDEQFF.

This clone occurred once. V is TRBV30 and J is TRBJ2-1, with a weak D call TRBD2 (5 bases). This CDR3 region has 15 residues. The germline CDR1 and CDR2 sequences are GTSNPN and SVGIG (reference sequence). V gave up 2 bases and J gave up 0 bases, with 11 bases separating them. CDR3 region: CAWSSDTSSYNEQFF. DNA for the CDR3: TGTGCCTGGAGTTCCGACACTAGCTCCTACAATGAGCAGTTCTTC.

The V and J genes are TRBV6-5 and TRBJ2-1; D is perhaps TRBD2 (6 bases). V gave up 1 base and J gave up 2 bases, with 9 bases separating them. Germline values: CDR1 MNHEY, CDR2 SVGAGI. The CDR3 loop spans 15 amino acids. This CDR3 is CASSYLGGPYNEQFF. The CDR3 DNA is TGTGCCAGCAGTTACTTGGGGGGACCCTACAATGAGCAGTTCTTC.

The chain joins TRBV5-4 to TRBJ2-6, with D possibly being TRBD1 or TRBD2 (6 bases each). V lost 3 bases, J lost 0 bases, and 16 bases lay in between. The germline V gene has CDR1 SGHNT and CDR2 YYREEE (reference sequence). The CDR3 contains 18 residues. CDR3 in amino acids: CASSWPGGGNSGANVLTF. CDR3 in DNA: TGTGCCAGCAGCTGGCCAGGAGGGGGGAACTCTGGGGCCAACGTCCTGACTTTC.

In nucleotides, the CDR3 is TGTGCCAGCATTAGTTTGTGGGCCAGGGGCTCCTACAATGAGCAGTTCTTC. Residues: CASISLWARGSYNEQFF. The rearrangement joins TRBV5-6 to TRBJ2-1; a possible D gene is TRBD1 (6 bases). In germline, CDR1 is SGHDT, CDR2 YYEEEE. The CDR3 loop spans 17 amino acids. V was cut by 6 bases and J by 0 bases, with 19 bases left in between.

The V call is TRBV14, the J call TRBJ2-2; D is possibly TRBD2 (6 bases). Germline-derived CDR1 and CDR2 are SGHDN and FVKESK. CDR3 size: 22 residues. V was clipped by 1 base and J by 2 bases, with 29 bases between them. The CDR3 region is CASSQAISGQGEALFNTGELFF. CDR3 nucleotide sequence: TGTGCCAGCAGCCAAGCCATAAGTGGGCAAGGGGAGGCTCTATTCAACACCGGGGAGCTGTTTTTT.

The J gene is TRBJ1-1, the V gene TRBV30; D might be TRBD1 (6 bases). The germline CDR1 and CDR2 sequences are GTSNPN and SVGIG (reference sequence). V was cut by 5 bases and J by 7 bases, with 14 bases left in between. The CDR3 covers 12 residues. The CDR3 DNA is TGTGCCTGGGAGGGGACACAATTTGAAGCTTTCTTT. Protein: CAWEGTQFEAFF.

This chain connects TRBV6-5 to TRBJ2-7; the D is unclear. Trimming took off 7 bases at V and 3 bases at J, with 10 bases between the two ends. CDR3 size: 12 residues. Germline V gives CDR1 MNHEY, CDR2 SVGAGI. The CDR3 coding sequence is TGTGCCAGCAAGAGAGGAGACTACGAGCAGTACTTC. Encoded protein: CASKRGDYEQYF.

This chain links TRBV6-5 with TRBJ2-4; the D gene could be TRBD1 or TRBD2 (5 bases each). V lost 6 bases to trimming and J lost 2 bases, with 5 bases between them. There are 12 residues in the CDR3. The germline CDR1 and CDR2 sequences are MNHEY and SVGAGI. CDR3 residues: CASRGPKNIQYF. The CDR3, as DNA: TGTGCCAGCAGGGGACCCAAAAACATTCAGTACTTC.

V and J are TRBV7-9 and TRBJ2-3; no firm D call. The V gene lost 3 bases and the J gene lost 2 bases, with 9 bases spanning the gap. The CDR3 runs to 14 residues. Germline-derived CDR1 and CDR2 are SEHNR and FQNEAQ (reference sequence). The chain's CDR3 is CASSFALTTDTQYF. The CDR3 DNA sequence: TGTGCCAGCAGCTTCGCGCTCACCACAGATACGCAGTATTTT. The whole variable domain, remainder taken from reference TRBV7-9 and TRBJ2-3, is DTGVSQNPRHKITKRGQNVTFRCDPISEHNRLYWYRQTLGQGPEFLTYFQNEAQLEKSRLLSDRFSAERPKGSFSTLEIQRTEQGDSAMYLCASSFALTTDTQYFGPGTRLTVL.

The V and J genes are TRBV12-2 and TRBJ1-3; whether TRBD1, the table's D call, matches the DNA was not checked. TRBV12-2 is deemed a pseudogene. This CDR3 is 21 amino acids long. CDR3 nucleotides: TGTGCAACCCGCCGTAGAGTTTACAGGGGCAGACCCCTCTACTCTGGAAACACCATATATTTT. The encoded protein is CATRRRVYRGRPLYSGNTIYF.

V and J are TRBV7-2 and TRBJ1-4; D possibly corresponds to TRBD1 (5 bases). Per germline, CDR1 SGHTA and CDR2 FQGNSA. Trimming pared 0 bases from V and 8 bases from J, leaving 10 bases between. The CDR3 is made up of 14 amino acids. For the CDR3, the DNA is TGTGCCAGCAGCTTAGCAGGGCCAGGGGAAAAACTGTTTTTT. Protein sequence: CASSLAGPGEKLFF. The full variable domain, completed using reference TRBV7-2 and TRBJ1-4, is GAGVSQSPSNKVTEKGKDVELRCDPISGHTALYWYRQSLGQGLEFLIYFQGNSAPDKSGLPSDRFSAERTGGSVSTLTIQRTQQEDSAVYLCASSLAGPGEKLFFGSGTQLSVL.

This sequence joins TRBV28 and TRBJ2-1; TRBD2 matches 8 bases. This CDR3 region has 15 residues. Germline V CDR1 and CDR2: MDHEN, SYDVKM. J lost 7 bases, V lost 5 bases, and 10 bases had no gene match. The CDR3 sequence: CASSPQGSGGNEQFF. CDR3 nucleotide sequence: TGTGCCAGCAGTCCCCAGGGAAGCGGGGGTAATGAGCAGTTCTTC.

This clone was recorded a few times. The V call is TRBV30, the J call TRBJ1-2; D is unresolved. Trimming left V 0 bases short and J 1 base short, with 9 bases between. CDR1 and CDR2 from the germline V gene are GTSNPN and SVGIG (reference sequence). CDR3 length equals 14 residues. CDR3 coding DNA: TGTGCCTGGAGTGTATTCGCCTTTAACTATGGCTACACCTTC. Its protein is CAWSVFAFNYGYTF.

The V and J genes are TRBV15 and TRBJ1-4; TRBD1 is a possible D gene (6 bases). CDR1 LNHNV and CDR2 YYDKDF come from the germline V gene (reference sequence). Trimming took off 9 bases at V and 6 bases at J, with 17 bases between the two ends. This CDR3 contains 14 residues. CDR3 protein: CATGRTETYEKLFF. CDR3 coding DNA: TGTGCCACTGGGAGGACAGAAACCTATGAAAAACTGTTTTTT.

The CDR3 sequence: CASSLLAGGLIGELFF. The CDR3 DNA reads TGTGCCAGCAGCCTACTAGCGGGGGGGCTAATCGGGGAGCTGTTTTTT. The chain carries TRBV2 and TRBJ2-2; 13 nucleotides align to TRBD2. With V trimmed by 6 bases and J by 7 bases, 8 bases remained unmatched. This CDR3 has 16 residues. The germline V gene has CDR1 SNHLY and CDR2 FYNNEI.

This clone was seen a single time. The chain is built from TRBV6-5 and TRBJ2-2; D uncertain. The ends were cut back, 7 bases at V and 4 bases at J, with 10 bases in the middle. Germline loops: CDR1 MNHEY, CDR2 SVGAGI. CDR3 length equals 13 residues. DNA for the CDR3: TGTGCCAGCATCCCCTCGGGCACCGGGGAGCTGTTTTTT. Residues: CASIPSGTGELFF.

The chain recombines TRBV5-6 with TRBJ2-1, with 10 nucleotides matching TRBD2. The CDR3 extends over 14 amino acids. Germline values: CDR1 SGHDT, CDR2 YYEEEE. The trim removed 0 bases at V and 8 bases at J, leaving 2 bases unmatched. CDR3 protein: CASSLGLAGDEQFF. CDR3 in DNA: TGTGCCAGCAGCTTGGGACTAGCGGGCGATGAGCAGTTCTTC.